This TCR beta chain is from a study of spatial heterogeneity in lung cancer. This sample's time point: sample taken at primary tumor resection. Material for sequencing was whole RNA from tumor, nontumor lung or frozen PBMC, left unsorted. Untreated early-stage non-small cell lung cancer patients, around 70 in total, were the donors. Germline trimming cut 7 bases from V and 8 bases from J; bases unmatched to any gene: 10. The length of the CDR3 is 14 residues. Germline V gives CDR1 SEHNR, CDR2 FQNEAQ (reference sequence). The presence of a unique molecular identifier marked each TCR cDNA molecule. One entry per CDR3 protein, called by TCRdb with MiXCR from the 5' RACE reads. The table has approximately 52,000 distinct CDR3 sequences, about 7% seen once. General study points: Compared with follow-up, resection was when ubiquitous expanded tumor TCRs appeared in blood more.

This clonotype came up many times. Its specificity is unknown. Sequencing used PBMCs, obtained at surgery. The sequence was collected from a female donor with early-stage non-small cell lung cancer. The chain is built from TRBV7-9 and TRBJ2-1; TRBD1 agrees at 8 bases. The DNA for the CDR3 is TGTGCCAGCAACGCGCAGGGGGCTTGGGATGAGCAGTTCTTC. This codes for CASNAQGAWDEQFF.